This T cell receptor (beta chain) was found in a study of Ad26.COV2.S vaccination and SARS-CoV-2 variants (dated by TCRdb to the early 2020s). With respect to the entire study: Donors in the vaccine arm were drawn from COV1001, a multicentre, randomized, double-blind, placebo-controlled phase I-IIa trial testing Ad26.COV2.S in healthy adults. Ad26.COV2.S was administered intramuscularly at a dose of 5x10^10 or 1x10^11 viral particles, either as one shot or as two shots given 56 days apart. TCRbeta repertoire sequencing was used to assess the specificity and breadth of SARS-CoV-2-reactive T cell receptors after Ad26.COV2.S vaccination. A total of roughly 30 samples were included in the TCR-sequenced set, comprising around 19 Ad26.COV2.S vaccine recipients, 5 placebo recipients and 8 SARS-CoV-2 convalescent individuals. Trial participants were randomized into five groups of five, in which low-dose or high-dose Ad26.COV2.S was given once or twice, or placebo was given on both occasions. Investigators remained blinded to trial group allocation during experiments and outcome assessment. What the authors observed across the whole study: The study was not powered for comparison of responses between vaccine doses or regimens. Higher spike-specific TCR breadth was observed in Ad26.COV2.S recipients than in placebo recipients (P = 0.0014). After vaccination, substantial breadth of spike-specific CD8+ and CD4+ T cell responses was reported. According to the authors, total T cell responses may have been underestimated by the TCR breadth and depth analyses. Non-spike TCR breadth was comparable between vaccine and placebo recipients, consistent with the vaccine containing only spike.

The treatment or condition label for this specimen denotes: about 20 received Ad26.COV2.S at low or high dose, single or two shots; about 5 received placebo; per-sample allocation not given. For vaccine and placebo recipients, the sequenced repertoires came from samples collected on day 63 after the first injection. In Cohort 1b, around 23 adults aged 18-55 years were enrolled at a single site in Boston, USA, between 29 July and 7 August 2020. Ad26.COV2.S was a replication-incompetent adenovirus type 26 vector expressing a prefusion-stabilized SARS-CoV-2 spike protein from the original Wuhan strain. The immunoSEQ Assay was the method used to sequence TCRbeta CDR3 regions. After extraction, genomic DNA underwent amplification by bias-controlled multiplex PCR, followed by high-throughput sequencing. In the paper's pipeline: Collapsing and filtering of sequences were performed to quantify the absolute abundance of each unique TCRbeta CDR3 region. T cell fraction was estimated by normalization of TCRbeta template counts to usable DNA, with usable DNA being measured through amplification of reference genes present in all nucleated cells. Repertoire TCRs were annotated as SARS-CoV-2-specific when V gene, CDR3 amino acid sequence and J gene were exactly matched to a known reactive TCR set. The reference SARS-CoV-2 TCR set came from MIRA and was filtered for enrichment in COVID-19-positive ImmuneCODE repertoires, removing public or cross-reactive TCRs. Using the MIRA antigens, annotated TCRs were further analysed by specific ORF or by position within an ORF. Breadth was defined as annotated unique rearrangements over total unique productive rearrangements; depth was the summed frequency of those rearrangements. TCR breadth was compared between groups using two-sided Wilcoxon rank-sum tests. Held by TCRdb, this immuneACCESS table contains in-frame sequences only and omits some clones. Under half of the omission traces to an unresolved V gene where checked; the cause of the rest is unknown. Clonal size and the V and J genes are those of that table, whereas D and trimming came from the DNA. In this sample the table shows hundreds of thousands of clones, 87% of which occur a single time. Of the sample, around 3% is held by the ten largest clones.

Trimming leaves V shorter by 4 bases and J shorter by 2 bases, with the junction holding 0 bases beyond the gene matches. The CDR3, cysteine through phenylalanine, is 13 amino acids long. The DNA shown is the 39-base CDR3, in frame from base 1. Via the germline V gene (reference sequence), CDR1 is MNHNY and CDR2 SVGAGI. Remarks on this clone: Its antigen target is currently unknown. Nothing much larger sits one base from this clone, and base qualities are not available.

The receptor comes from a person aged 18-65 years who received the Ad26.COV2.S COVID-19 vaccine or a placebo. The chain is made from TRBV6-6 and TRBJ2-7; TRBD2 matches 9 bases in the middle. The specimen was peripheral blood, collected in a trial of Ad26.COV2.S vaccine versus placebo. The nucleotide sequence reads as follows: TGTGCCAGCAGTTCTAGCGGGACCTACGAGCAGTACTTC. This encodes CASSSSGTYEQYF.